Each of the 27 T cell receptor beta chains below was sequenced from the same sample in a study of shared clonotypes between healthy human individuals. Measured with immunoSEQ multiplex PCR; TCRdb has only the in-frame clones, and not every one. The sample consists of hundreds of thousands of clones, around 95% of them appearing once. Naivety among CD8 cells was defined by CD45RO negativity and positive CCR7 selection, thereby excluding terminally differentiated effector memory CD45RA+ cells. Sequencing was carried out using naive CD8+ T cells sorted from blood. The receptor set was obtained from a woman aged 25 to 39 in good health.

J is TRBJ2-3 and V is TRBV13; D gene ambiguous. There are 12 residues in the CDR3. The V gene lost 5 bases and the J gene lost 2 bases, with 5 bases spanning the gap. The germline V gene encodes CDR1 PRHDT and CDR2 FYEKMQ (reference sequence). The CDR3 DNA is TGTGCCAGCAGCCCGTACACAGATACGCAGTATTTT. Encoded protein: CASSPYTDTQYF.

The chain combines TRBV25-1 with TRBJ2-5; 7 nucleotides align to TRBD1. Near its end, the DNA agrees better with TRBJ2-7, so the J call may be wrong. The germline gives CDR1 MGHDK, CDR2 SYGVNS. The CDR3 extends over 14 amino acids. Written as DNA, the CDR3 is TGTGCCAGCAGTCCCGGGACAGTCTTCCTCGAGCAGTACTTC. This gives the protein CASSPGTVFLEQYF.

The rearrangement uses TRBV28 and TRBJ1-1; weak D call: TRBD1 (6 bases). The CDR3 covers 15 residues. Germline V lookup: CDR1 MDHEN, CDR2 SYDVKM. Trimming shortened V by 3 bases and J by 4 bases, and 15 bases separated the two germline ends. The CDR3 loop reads CASSFSRIGGTEAFF. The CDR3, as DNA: TGTGCCAGCAGTTTTTCGAGAATAGGGGGCACTGAAGCTTTCTTT. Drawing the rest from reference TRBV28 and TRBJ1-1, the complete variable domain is DVKVTQSSRYLVKRTGEKVFLECVQDMDHENMFWYRQDPGLGLRLIYFSYDVKMKEKGDIPEGYSVSREKKERFSLILESASTNQTSMYLCASSFSRIGGTEAFFGQGTRLTVV.

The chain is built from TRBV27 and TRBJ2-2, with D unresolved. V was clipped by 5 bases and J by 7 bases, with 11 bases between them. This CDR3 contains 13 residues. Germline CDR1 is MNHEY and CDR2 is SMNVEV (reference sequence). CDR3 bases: TGTGCCAGCAGTCCCGGTCACATCGGGGAGCTGTTTTTT. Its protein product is CASSPGHIGELFF.

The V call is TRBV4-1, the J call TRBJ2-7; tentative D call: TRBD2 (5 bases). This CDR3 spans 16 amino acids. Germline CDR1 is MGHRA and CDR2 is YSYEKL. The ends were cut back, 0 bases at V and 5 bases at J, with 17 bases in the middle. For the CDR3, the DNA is TGCGCCAGCAGCCAAGATGGGTCGGGGATTCGCGACGAGCAGTACTTC. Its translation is CASSQDGSGIRDEQYF.

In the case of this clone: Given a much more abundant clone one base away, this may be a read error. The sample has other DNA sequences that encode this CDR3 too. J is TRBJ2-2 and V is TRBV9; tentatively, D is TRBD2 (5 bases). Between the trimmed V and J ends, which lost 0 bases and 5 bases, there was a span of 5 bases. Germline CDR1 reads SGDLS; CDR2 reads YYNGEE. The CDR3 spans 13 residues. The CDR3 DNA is TGTGCCAGCAGCGTAGGAGGGACCGGGGAGCTGTTTTTT. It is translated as CASSVGGTGELFF.

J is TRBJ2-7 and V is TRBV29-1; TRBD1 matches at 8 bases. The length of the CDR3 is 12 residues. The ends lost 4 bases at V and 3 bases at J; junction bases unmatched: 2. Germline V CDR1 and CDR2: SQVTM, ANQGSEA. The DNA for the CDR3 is TGCAGCGTTGTACAGGGGGGCTACGAGCAGTACTTC. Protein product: CSVVQGGYEQYF.

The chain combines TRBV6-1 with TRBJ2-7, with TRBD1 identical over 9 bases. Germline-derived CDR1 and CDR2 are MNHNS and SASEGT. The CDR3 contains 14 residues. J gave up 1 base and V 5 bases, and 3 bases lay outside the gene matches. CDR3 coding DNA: TGTGCCAGCAGTCACAGGGGGCAGTCCTACGAGCAGTACTTC. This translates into CASSHRGQSYEQYF.

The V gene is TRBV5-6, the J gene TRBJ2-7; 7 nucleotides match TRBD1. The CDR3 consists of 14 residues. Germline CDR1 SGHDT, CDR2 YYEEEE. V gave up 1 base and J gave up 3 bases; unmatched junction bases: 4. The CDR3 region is CASSLTGEYYEQYF. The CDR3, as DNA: TGTGCCAGCAGCTTGACAGGGGAGTACTACGAGCAGTACTTC.

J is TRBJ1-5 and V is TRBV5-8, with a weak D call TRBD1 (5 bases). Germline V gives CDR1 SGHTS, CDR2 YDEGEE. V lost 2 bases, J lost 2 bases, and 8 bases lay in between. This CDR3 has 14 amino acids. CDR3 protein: CASSFRGGNQPQHF. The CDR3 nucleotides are TGTGCCAGCAGCTTTAGGGGTGGCAATCAGCCCCAGCATTTT.

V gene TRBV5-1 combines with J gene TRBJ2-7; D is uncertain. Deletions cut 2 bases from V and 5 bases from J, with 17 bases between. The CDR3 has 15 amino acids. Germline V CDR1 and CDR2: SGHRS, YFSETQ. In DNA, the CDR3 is TGCGCCAGCAGCTTTGCCGTGATCCCAACCGACGAGCAGTACTTC. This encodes CASSFAVIPTDEQYF.

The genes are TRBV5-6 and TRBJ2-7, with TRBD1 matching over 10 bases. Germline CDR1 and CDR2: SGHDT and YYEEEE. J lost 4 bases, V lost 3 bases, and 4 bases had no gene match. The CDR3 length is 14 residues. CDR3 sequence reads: CASSWDRGQYEQYF. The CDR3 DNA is TGTGCCAGCAGCTGGGACAGGGGACAGTACGAGCAGTACTTC.

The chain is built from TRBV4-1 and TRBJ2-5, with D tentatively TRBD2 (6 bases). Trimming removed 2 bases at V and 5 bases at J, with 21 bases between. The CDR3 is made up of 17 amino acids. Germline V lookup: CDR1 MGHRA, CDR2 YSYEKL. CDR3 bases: TGCGCCAGCAGCCAAACTCCCCTGGCGGGACCTCTTGAGACCCAGTACTTC. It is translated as CASSQTPLAGPLETQYF.

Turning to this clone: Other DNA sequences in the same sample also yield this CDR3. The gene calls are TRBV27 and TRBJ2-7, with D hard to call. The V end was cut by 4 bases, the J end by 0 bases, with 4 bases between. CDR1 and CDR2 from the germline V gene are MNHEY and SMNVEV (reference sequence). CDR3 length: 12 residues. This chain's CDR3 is CASSSYSYEQYF. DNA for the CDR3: TGTGCCAGCAGTTCATACTCCTACGAGCAGTACTTC.

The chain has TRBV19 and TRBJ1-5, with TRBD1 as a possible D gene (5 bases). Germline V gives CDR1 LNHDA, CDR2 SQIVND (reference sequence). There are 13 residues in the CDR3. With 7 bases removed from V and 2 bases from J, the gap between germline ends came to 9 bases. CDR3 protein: CASTWDRNQPQHF. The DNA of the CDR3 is TGTGCCAGTACCTGGGACCGCAATCAGCCCCAGCATTTT.

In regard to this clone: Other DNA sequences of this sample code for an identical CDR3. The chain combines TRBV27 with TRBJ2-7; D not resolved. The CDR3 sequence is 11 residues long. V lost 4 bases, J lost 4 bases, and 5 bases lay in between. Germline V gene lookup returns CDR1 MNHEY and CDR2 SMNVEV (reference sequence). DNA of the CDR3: TGTGCCAGCAGTTCCCTGTACGAGCAGTACTTC. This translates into CASSSLYEQYF.

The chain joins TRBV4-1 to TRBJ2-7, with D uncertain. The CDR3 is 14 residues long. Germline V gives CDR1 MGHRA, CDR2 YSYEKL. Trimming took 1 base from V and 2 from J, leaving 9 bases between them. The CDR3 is CASSQALRTYEQYF. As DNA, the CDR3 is TGCGCCAGCAGCCAAGCTCTCAGAACCTACGAGCAGTACTTC.

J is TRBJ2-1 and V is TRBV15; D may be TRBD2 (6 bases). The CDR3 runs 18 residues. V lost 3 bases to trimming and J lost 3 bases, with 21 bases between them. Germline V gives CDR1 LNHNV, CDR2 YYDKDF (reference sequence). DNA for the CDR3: TGTGCCACCAGCAGGAAAGGGGCGGCGGGGCCATTCTACAATGAGCAGTTCTTC. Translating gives CATSRKGAAGPFYNEQFF.

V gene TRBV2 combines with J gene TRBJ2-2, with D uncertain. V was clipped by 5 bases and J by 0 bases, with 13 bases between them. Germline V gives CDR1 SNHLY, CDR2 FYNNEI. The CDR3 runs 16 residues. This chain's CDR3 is CASSLTYISNTGELFF. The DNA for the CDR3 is TGTGCCAGCAGTTTGACCTACATATCGAACACCGGGGAGCTGTTTTTT.

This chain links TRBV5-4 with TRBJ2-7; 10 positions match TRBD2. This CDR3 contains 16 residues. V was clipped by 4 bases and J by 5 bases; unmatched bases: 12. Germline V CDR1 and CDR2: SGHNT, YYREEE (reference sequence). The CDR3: CASSPLGAGGPNEQYF. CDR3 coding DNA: TGTGCCAGCAGCCCCTTAGGAGCGGGAGGGCCAAACGAGCAGTACTTC.

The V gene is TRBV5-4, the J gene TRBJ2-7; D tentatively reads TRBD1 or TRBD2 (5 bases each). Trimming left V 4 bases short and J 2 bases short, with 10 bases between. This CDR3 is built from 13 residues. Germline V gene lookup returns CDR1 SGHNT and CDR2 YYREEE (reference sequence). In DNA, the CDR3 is TGTGCCAGCAGCGTTCGGGACGCCTACGAGCAGTACTTC. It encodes CASSVRDAYEQYF.

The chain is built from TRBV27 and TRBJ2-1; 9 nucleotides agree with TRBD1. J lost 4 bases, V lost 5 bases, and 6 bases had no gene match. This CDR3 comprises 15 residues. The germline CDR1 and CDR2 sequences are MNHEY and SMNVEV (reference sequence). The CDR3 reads CASSLPGQGYNEQFF. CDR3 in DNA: TGTGCCAGCAGTCTACCGGGACAGGGTTACAATGAGCAGTTCTTC.

The CDR3 sequence: CASSSPLDKNTEAFF. The CDR3 region has the DNA TGTGCCAGCAGTTCCCCTTTAGACAAGAACACTGAAGCTTTCTTT. The V and J genes are TRBV28 and TRBJ1-1; no firm D call. The CDR3 has 15 residues. The germline CDR1 and CDR2 sequences are MDHEN and SYDVKM. V was pared by 4 bases and J by 1 base, with 13 bases between. Based on the CDR3 plus reference TRBV28 and TRBJ1-1, the full variable domain is DVKVTQSSRYLVKRTGEKVFLECVQDMDHENMFWYRQDPGLGLRLIYFSYDVKMKEKGDIPEGYSVSREKKERFSLILESASTNQTSMYLCASSSPLDKNTEAFFGQGTRLTVV.

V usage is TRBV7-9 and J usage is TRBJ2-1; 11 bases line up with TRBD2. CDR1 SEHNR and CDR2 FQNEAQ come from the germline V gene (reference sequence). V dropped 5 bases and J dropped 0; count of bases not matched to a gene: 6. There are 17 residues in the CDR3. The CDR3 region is CASSHGLAGISYNEQFF. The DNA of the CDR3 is TGTGCCAGCAGCCACGGACTAGCGGGTATCTCCTACAATGAGCAGTTCTTC.

CDR3 nucleotides: TGTGCCAGCAGTGACTCCGGGACACGAGAGACCCAGTACTTC. This sequence encodes CASSDSGTRETQYF. The chain carries TRBV25-1 and TRBJ2-5; perhaps TRBD1 as D (6 bases). This CDR3 has 14 residues. Germline V gives CDR1 MGHDK, CDR2 SYGVNS. V was pared by 3 bases and J by 4 bases, with 12 bases between.

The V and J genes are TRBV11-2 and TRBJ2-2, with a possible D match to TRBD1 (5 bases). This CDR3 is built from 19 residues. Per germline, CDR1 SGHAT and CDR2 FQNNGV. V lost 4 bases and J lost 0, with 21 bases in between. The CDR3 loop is CASSSQIIRTLPNTGELFF. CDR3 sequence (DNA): TGTGCCAGCAGCTCACAAATCATTAGGACATTGCCGAACACCGGGGAGCTGTTTTTT.

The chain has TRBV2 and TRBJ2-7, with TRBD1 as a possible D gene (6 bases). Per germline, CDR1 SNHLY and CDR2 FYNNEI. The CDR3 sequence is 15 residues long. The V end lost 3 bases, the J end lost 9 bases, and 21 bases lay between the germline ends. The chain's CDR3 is CASSDTGTTTSGQYF. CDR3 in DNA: TGTGCCAGCAGTGACACGGGGACAACGACCTCAGGGCAGTACTTC.